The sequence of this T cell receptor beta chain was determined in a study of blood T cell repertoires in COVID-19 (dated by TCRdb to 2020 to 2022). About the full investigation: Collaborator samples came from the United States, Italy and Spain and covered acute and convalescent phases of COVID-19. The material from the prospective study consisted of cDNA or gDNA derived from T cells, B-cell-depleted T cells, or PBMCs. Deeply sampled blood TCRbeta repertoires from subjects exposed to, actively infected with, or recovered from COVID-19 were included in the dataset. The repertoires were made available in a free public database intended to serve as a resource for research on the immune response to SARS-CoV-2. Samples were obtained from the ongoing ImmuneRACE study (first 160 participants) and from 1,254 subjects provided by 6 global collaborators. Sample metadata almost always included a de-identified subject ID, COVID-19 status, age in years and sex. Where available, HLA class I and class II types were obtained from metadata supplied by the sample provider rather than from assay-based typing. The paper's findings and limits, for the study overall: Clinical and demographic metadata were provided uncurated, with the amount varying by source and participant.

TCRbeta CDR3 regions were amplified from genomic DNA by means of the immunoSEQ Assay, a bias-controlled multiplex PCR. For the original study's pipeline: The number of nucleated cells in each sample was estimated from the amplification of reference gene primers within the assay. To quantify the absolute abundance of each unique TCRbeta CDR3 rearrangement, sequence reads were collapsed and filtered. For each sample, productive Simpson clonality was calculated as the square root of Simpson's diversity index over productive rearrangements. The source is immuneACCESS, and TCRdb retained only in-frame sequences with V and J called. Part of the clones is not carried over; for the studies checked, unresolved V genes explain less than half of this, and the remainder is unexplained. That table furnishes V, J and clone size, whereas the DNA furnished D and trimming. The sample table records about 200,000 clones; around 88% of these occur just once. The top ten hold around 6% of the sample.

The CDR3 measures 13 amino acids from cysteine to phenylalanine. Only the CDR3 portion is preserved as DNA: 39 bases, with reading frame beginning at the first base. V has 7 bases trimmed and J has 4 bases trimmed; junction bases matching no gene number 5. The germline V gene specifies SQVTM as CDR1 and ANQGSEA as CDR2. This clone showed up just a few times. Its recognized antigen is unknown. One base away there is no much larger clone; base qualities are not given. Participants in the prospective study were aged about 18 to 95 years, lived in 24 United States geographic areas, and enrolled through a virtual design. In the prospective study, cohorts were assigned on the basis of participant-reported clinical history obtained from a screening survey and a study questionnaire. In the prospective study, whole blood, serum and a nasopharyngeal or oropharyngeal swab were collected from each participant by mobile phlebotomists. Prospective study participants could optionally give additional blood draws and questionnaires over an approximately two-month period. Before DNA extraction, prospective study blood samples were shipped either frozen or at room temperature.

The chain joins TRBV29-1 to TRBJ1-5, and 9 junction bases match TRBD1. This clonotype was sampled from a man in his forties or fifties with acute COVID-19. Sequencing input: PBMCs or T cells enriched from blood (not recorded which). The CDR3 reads CSAADRGNQPQHF. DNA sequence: TGCAGCGCCGCGGACAGGGGAAATCAGCCCCAGCATTTT. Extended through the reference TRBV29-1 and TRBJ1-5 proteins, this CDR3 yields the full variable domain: SAVISQKPSRDICQRGTSLTIQCQVDSQVTMMFWYRQQPGQSLTLIATANQGSEATYESGFVIDKFPISRPNLTFSTLTVSNMSPEDSSIYLCSAADRGNQPQHFGDGTRLSIL.